Below, one T cell receptor beta chain is given with its context. The sample belongs to a study of blood T cell repertoires in COVID-19. In the study overall: Researchers got acute and convalescent COVID-19 samples from the United States, Italy and Spain. Sample material is recorded as cDNA or gDNA derived from T cells, B-cell-depleted T cells, or PBMCs.

Per the original data handling: Amplification of reference gene primers was used by the study to estimate nucleated cell counts. The protocol was immunoSEQ multiplex PCR, while the TCRdb copy is restricted to in-frame clones and leaves out a portion. The D gene and trimming were derived from the DNA, and the V and J assignments and clone size from that table. The table has some 17,000 clones, 80% seen once. With 2 bases removed from V and 3 bases from J, the gap between germline ends came to 7 bases. The length of the CDR3 is 14 residues. Per the germline V gene, CDR1 is MNHEY and CDR2 is SMNVEV (reference sequence).

The genes are TRBV27 and TRBJ2-2, with D perhaps TRBD2 (5 bases). The receptor was derived from a man aged 80 or over with acute or convalescent COVID-19. Input material: peripheral blood. The CDR3 loop reads CASSLEGYTGELFF. DNA of the CDR3: TGTGCCAGCAGTTTAGAGGGCTACACCGGGGAGCTGTTTTTT.